The rows below give T cell receptor beta chains drawn from one sample of a study of human T cells and chemical hapten exposure. TCRdb used MiXCR to reprocess the RACE reads, holding one entry per CDR3 protein. In the table there are 90,000 or so distinct CDR3 sequences, roughly a tenth of which are singletons. This material consisted of whole blood, taken in connection with sensitization to the hapten diphenylcyclopropenone (DPC). The receptors derive from a man in his forties with alopecia areata. Some clones in this sample may be carry-over from other donors' samples. CDR3s include the opening cysteine and the closing phenylalanine or tryptophan. The D gene is left open where the match is weak. Clone size, where shown, is once, few, many, or a class for clones that have expanded.

clone_size,d_call,j_call,v_call,cdr3_nt,cdr3_aa
-,-,TRBJ1-1,TRBV12-3/TRBV12-4,TGTGCCAGCAAAACCGGGACACCGAACACTGAAGCTTTCTTT,CASKTGTPNTEAFF
-,TRBD1,TRBJ2-3,TRBV7-9,TGTGCCAGCTTACCGGGACAGTTCTTCACAGATACGCAGTATTTT,CASLPGQFFTDTQYF
many,TRBD1,TRBJ1-4,TRBV12-3/TRBV12-4,TGTGCCAGCGGACTAGCGGACAGGGCTGAAAAACTGTTTTTT,CASGLADRAEKLFF
many,TRBD1,TRBJ2-3,TRBV23-1,TGCGCCAGCAGTCCCCTCCGGGACAGGGGCACAGATACGCAGTATTTT,CASSPLRDRGTDTQYF
-,-,TRBJ2-3,TRBV12-3/TRBV12-4,TGTGCCAGCAGCAGTTCGGCAGATACGCAGTATTTT,CASSSSADTQYF
-,-,TRBJ2-5,TRBV7-9,TGTGCCAGCAGCCCCGGAGGGGGGGCCGGTCCGGGGACCCAGTACTTC,CASSPGGGAGPGTQYF
-,-,TRBJ1-5,TRBV5-1,TGCGCCAGCAGCTTGCAGCCCGGGAGTCAGCCCCAGCATTTT,CASSLQPGSQPQHF
few,TRBD2,TRBJ2-1,TRBV11-1,TGTGCCAGCAGCCCCCCGGGACTAGCGTCGAGCTCCTACAATGAGCAGTTCTTC,CASSPPGLASSSYNEQFF
-,-,TRBJ1-2,TRBV7-9,TGTGCCAGCTCGAGCGGGTATGGCTACACCTTC,CASSSGYGYTF
many,-,TRBJ2-1,TRBV5-4,TGTGCCAGCAGCAGAGGAAATGAGCAGTTCTTC,CASSRGNEQFF
-,-,TRBJ2-3,TRBV6-2/TRBV6-3,TGTGCCAGCAGTGACCCCCCATTTCTGACGGGTACAGATACGCAGTATTTT,CASSDPPFLTGTDTQYF
many,TRBD1,TRBJ2-7,TRBV30,TGTGCCTGGAGTAAGGGACAGGGTCCCCACTACGAGCAGTACTTC,CAWSKGQGPHYEQYF
few,-,TRBJ2-1,TRBV24-1,TGTGCCACCAGTGATTTCAACAGGGGAGGCAATGAGCAGTTCTTC,CATSDFNRGGNEQFF
few,TRBD1,TRBJ1-6,TRBV4-2,TGTGCCAGCAGGCCTCCGGGACAGGGCCCTTTTGGGACTATGTCACCCCTCCACTTT,CASRPPGQGPFGTMSPLHF
few,-,TRBJ1-6,TRBV11-2,TGTGCCAGCAGCTTAGTGGCCCCCGACTCACCCCTCCACTTT,CASSLVAPDSPLHF
many,TRBD2,TRBJ2-1,TRBV28,TGTGCCAGCGGGACTAGCAGAAATGAGCAGTTCTTC,CASGTSRNEQFF
-,TRBD2,TRBJ2-7,TRBV28,TGTGCCAGCAGTGACCACGGGACTACCGGTTACGAGCAGTACTTC,CASSDHGTTGYEQYF
-,TRBD2,TRBJ2-3,TRBV11-3,TGTGCCAGCAGCTTAGGTCGGAGCGGGAGTACAGATACGCAGTATTTT,CASSLGRSGSTDTQYF
many,TRBD1,TRBJ1-5,TRBV19,TGTGCCAGTAGTACTAAGGGACAGTATACCAATCAGCCCCAGCATTTT,CASSTKGQYTNQPQHF
few,-,TRBJ2-1,TRBV10-3,TGTGCCATCAGTGAGTCGACTACCCGACCGGGGGAGCAGTTCTTC,CAISESTTRPGEQFF
-,TRBD2,TRBJ2-7,TRBV7-9,TGTGCCAGCAGCTCCGCCGGCAGCGGGAGCCACAACGAGCAGTACTTC,CASSSAGSGSHNEQYF
-,-,TRBJ1-1,TRBV5-1,TGCGCCAGCAGCTTGGAAGGGGGCACTGAAGCTTTCTTT,CASSLEGGTEAFF
-,TRBD2,TRBJ2-7,TRBV6-2/TRBV6-3,TGTGCCACCTGTGGGACTAGGCGAGTTTGGGAGCAGTACTTC,CATCGTRRVWEQYF
-,TRBD2,TRBJ2-7,TRBV2,TGTGCCAGCGGCCGTGAAGGACTAGCGGACGAGCAGTACTTC,CASGREGLADEQYF
-,TRBD1,TRBJ2-5,TRBV30,TGTGCCTGGAAGACAACAGGGGGCGCCGGGGAGACCCAGTACTTC,CAWKTTGGAGETQYF
few,-,TRBJ1-4,TRBV4-3,TGCGCCAGCAGCCAAGAAGGAGGGGCGAATGAAAAACTGTTTTTT,CASSQEGGANEKLFF
many,-,TRBJ2-2,TRBV14,TGTGCCAGCAGCCAAGTTTCCCCCGGGGAGCTGTTTTTT,CASSQVSPGELFF
-,TRBD1,TRBJ2-6,TRBV3-1,TGTGCCAGCAGCCAACCCAGGGGGCCGGGGGCCAACGTCCTGACTTTC,CASSQPRGPGANVLTF
-,-,TRBJ2-4,TRBV7-9,TGTGCCAGCAGCAAATCGACAATAGCCAAAAACATTCAGTACTTC,CASSKSTIAKNIQYF
few,-,TRBJ1-1,TRBV7-8,TGTGCCAGCAGCTTAACCGACGAACAGGGGAACACTGAAGCTTTCTTT,CASSLTDEQGNTEAFF
few,-,TRBJ1-6,TRBV30,TGTGCCTGGAGTGTAGGATTGGGGCAGGGGAATTCACCCCTCCACTTT,CAWSVGLGQGNSPLHF
-,-,TRBJ1-2,TRBV29-1,TGCAGCGCCCTGGGACGTAGCTATGGCTACACCTTC,CSALGRSYGYTF
few,-,TRBJ2-1,TRBV29-1,TGCAGCGGCCAAGCGACAGGCGGCAATGAGCAGTTCTTC,CSGQATGGNEQFF
-,-,TRBJ2-2,TRBV20-1,TGCAGTGCTACAAAGACAGGCTCGAACACCGGGGAGCTGTTTTTT,CSATKTGSNTGELFF
-,-,TRBJ1-1,TRBV6-5,TGTGCCAGCAGTTACGGGGCAGGGCCAAACACTGAAGCTTTCTTT,CASSYGAGPNTEAFF
-,-,TRBJ1-1,TRBV11-2,TGTGCCAGCAGCTTAAACAGGTTGAGCGGCACTGAAGCTTTCTTT,CASSLNRLSGTEAFF
-,-,TRBJ2-1,TRBV7-2,TGTGCCAGCAGCTTAGGGCAGATCTATGAGCAGTTCTTC,CASSLGQIYEQFF
many,TRBD1,TRBJ1-1,TRBV7-2,TGTGCCAGCAGATTGACAGGGACTGGCGACACTGAAGCTTTCTTT,CASRLTGTGDTEAFF
-,-,TRBJ1-6,TRBV20-1,TGCAGTGCTAGAGATAAGAAGGAAGGCTCCTATAATTCACCCCTCCACTTT,CSARDKKEGSYNSPLHF
-,-,TRBJ1-1,TRBV5-4,TGTGCCAGCAGCACTTCCGGGACCATTAGCACTGAAGCTTTCTTT,CASSTSGTISTEAFF
-,-,TRBJ2-5,TRBV7-9,TGTGCCAGCAGCATGGTGGGGTACCAAGAGACCCAGTACTTC,CASSMVGYQETQYF
-,TRBD1,TRBJ1-5,TRBV28,TGTGCCAGCAGCCTTGGACAGGTAGATCAGCCCCAGCATTTT,CASSLGQVDQPQHF
few,-,TRBJ1-1,TRBV29-1,TGCAGCGTGGGGGGCACTGAAGCTTTCTTT,CSVGGTEAFF
few,-,TRBJ1-2,TRBV12-3/TRBV12-4,TGTGCCAGCAGTTTTAACAGCGGACACTATGGCTACACCTTC,CASSFNSGHYGYTF
many,-,TRBJ1-4,TRBV14,TGTGCCAGCAGCCCCCTGGGACGGGAGGATGAAAAACTGTTTTTT,CASSPLGREDEKLFF
-,-,TRBJ1-1,TRBV27,TGTGCCAGCAGTTTCACGATCGCCCATGAAGCTTTCTTT,CASSFTIAHEAFF
-,TRBD1,TRBJ2-7,TRBV28,TGTGCCAGCAGTCCCGGGACAGGGTACGTCGAGCAGTACTTC,CASSPGTGYVEQYF
-,TRBD1,TRBJ2-2,TRBV4-3,TGCGCCAGCAGCCAACTAGGACAGGGTCCATACAGCGGGGAGCTGTTTTTT,CASSQLGQGPYSGELFF
-,-,TRBJ2-1,TRBV6-2/TRBV6-3,TGTGCCAGCAGTCTCACTAGGATTGAGCAGTTCTTC,CASSLTRIEQFF
-,-,TRBJ2-4,TRBV4-3,TGCGCCAGCAGCCAAGATCGGCCGAATAGGGGGGAAAACATTCAGTACTTC,CASSQDRPNRGENIQYF
-,TRBD1,TRBJ2-4,TRBV12-3/TRBV12-4,TGTGCCAGCAGTTGGACGGGACAGGGTAAAAACATTCAGTACTTC,CASSWTGQGKNIQYF
few,TRBD2,TRBJ2-3,TRBV19,TGTGCCAGTAGTACCGGACTAGCGGGCGTAGGAGATACGCAGTATTTT,CASSTGLAGVGDTQYF
few,TRBD1,TRBJ1-5,TRBV7-8,TGTGCCAGCAGCCCCGTTCCTTCAGGGGGTTATCAGCCCCAGCATTTT,CASSPVPSGGYQPQHF
-,-,TRBJ2-4,TRBV12-3/TRBV12-4,TGTGCCAGCAGTCCCCAGGGGTTCAAAAACATTCAGTACTTC,CASSPQGFKNIQYF
-,TRBD1,TRBJ2-3,TRBV7-3,TGTGCCAGCAGCTTAATGGGACAGGGGGCAGATACGCAGTATTTT,CASSLMGQGADTQYF